This T cell receptor (beta chain) emerged from a study of blood T cell repertoires in COVID-19. On the study more broadly: Sources were T cells, B-cell-depleted T cells, or PBMCs; the material itself was cDNA or gDNA.

Original analysis: Estimation of nucleated cell counts was performed using reference gene primer amplification. Repertoires were generated with immunoSEQ multiplex PCR, while TCRdb's copy carries only in-frame clones and drops some. From that table come the V and J calls and clone size; the DNA was used to work out D and trimming. The table records around 260,000 clones, about 85% of them present only once. Germline loops: CDR1 SGHKS, CDR2 YYEKEE (reference sequence). The CDR3 is 12 residues long. Trimming took 4 bases from V and 4 from J, leaving 6 bases between them. The clonotype was recovered from a human donor in a cohort sampled during active COVID-19. The sample taken for sequencing was peripheral blood. The chain is built from TRBV5-5 and TRBJ1-5; D is ambiguous. For the CDR3, the DNA is TGTGCCAGCAGCCAGGTTAATCAGCCCCAGCATTTT. Its protein product is CASSQVNQPQHF.